This T cell receptor beta chain was sequenced during a study of radiotherapy plus CTLA-4 blockade in lung cancer. Study-level information: Among enrolled patients, over 15% responded and about 34% achieved disease control.

As to this clone: Antigen specificity is unknown.

Study-wide results and caveats: After treatment with radiotherapy plus ipilimumab, TCR clones that came from the tumor expanded in blood. In blood, early T cell clone dynamics reportedly predicted response best, together with interferon-beta.

The CDR3 has 13 residues. In germline, CDR1 is SGHNT, CDR2 YYREEE (reference sequence). V was shortened by 4 bases and J by 2 bases, with 9 bases between the two germline ends. The method was immunoSEQ multiplex PCR; TCRdb's version includes in-frame clones alone and lacks a portion of them. The table records about 60,000 clones, about 80% of them present only once. Lung cancer patients with chemo-refractory metastatic non-small-cell disease were given focal radiation plus CTLA-4 blockade with ipilimumab. This clonotype was sampled from a human donor with non-small cell lung cancer who had a partial response to radiotherapy plus ipilimumab. The sample consisted of peripheral blood, taken from a patient treated with radiotherapy plus ipilimumab. The chain is built from TRBV5-4 and TRBJ2-5; D might be TRBD1 (6 bases). CDR3 residues: CASSQGQQETQYF. The CDR3, as DNA: TGTGCCAGCAGCCAGGGGCAGCAAGAGACCCAGTACTTC. The full variable domain, with the rest looked up from reference TRBV5-4 and TRBJ2-5, is ETGVTQSPTHLIKTRGQQVTLRCSSQSGHNTVSWYQQALGQGPQFIFQYYREEENGRGNFPPRFSGLQFPNYSSELNVNALELDDSALYLCASSQGQQETQYFGPGTRLLVL.